One and the same sample provided the 20 T cell receptor beta chains below, sequenced in a study of control samples from healthy donors and cancer patients. The method was immunoSEQ multiplex PCR; TCRdb's version includes in-frame clones alone and lacks a portion of them. This table has 120,000 to 150,000 clones, roughly 90% appearing once. Sequenced sample: blood. These receptor sequences come from a man aged 25 to 45 in good health.

This chain joins TRBV7-2 and TRBJ1-2, with 7 bases aligning to TRBD1. The CDR3 spans 14 residues. The germline gives CDR1 SGHTA, CDR2 FQGNSA. Trimming at V came to 7 bases and at J to 2 bases, leaving 7 bases not matched to a gene. CDR3 sequence reads: CASTPVRGNYGYTF. The DNA for the CDR3 is TGTGCCAGCACCCCGGTCAGGGGGAACTATGGCTACACCTTC.

This clone was counted a single time. The chain couples TRBV4-1 to TRBJ1-2, with TRBD1 matching over 10 bases. CDR1 is MGHRA, CDR2 YSYEKL, per germline. The CDR3 extends over 15 amino acids. Trimming at V came to 6 bases and at J to 5 bases, leaving 9 bases not matched to a gene. CDR3 DNA: TGCGCCAGCAGGGGGGTTGGGACAGGGGATTATGGCTACACCTTC. This encodes CASRGVGTGDYGYTF.

This clone was seen only once. The rearrangement uses TRBV19 and TRBJ1-5; the D is unclear. CDR3 length: 15 residues. CDR1 and CDR2 from the germline V gene are LNHDA and SQIVND (reference sequence). V was pared by 6 bases and J by 0 bases, with 12 bases between. The CDR3 coding sequence is TGTGCCAGTAGAAAGGGCCAGAATAGCAATCAGCCCCAGCATTTT. Residues: CASRKGQNSNQPQHF.

This chain joins TRBV18 and TRBJ1-1; D is unresolved. Trimming took off 0 bases at V and 5 bases at J, with 13 bases between the two ends. CDR1 is KGHSH and CDR2 is LQKENI in the germline V gene. The CDR3 contains 15 residues. In DNA, the CDR3 is TGTGCCAGCTCACCACCGCGGGATTTGCGGACTGAAGCTTTCTTT. It is translated as CASSPPRDLRTEAFF.

The rearrangement links TRBV29-1 to TRBJ2-7; D is perhaps TRBD1 or TRBD2 (5 bases each). V was pared by 4 bases and J by 4 bases, with 14 bases between. The CDR3 is 13 amino acids. Germline V gene data show CDR1 as SQVTM and CDR2 as ANQGSEA. CDR3 in DNA: TGCAGCGTTGGGGGGACGATCTCTTACGAGCAGTACTTC. Encoded protein: CSVGGTISYEQYF.

The chain combines TRBV7-9 with TRBJ1-1, with a weak D call TRBD1 (5 bases). The ends were cut back, 2 bases at V and 3 bases at J, with 10 bases in the middle. There are 14 residues in the CDR3. Germline CDR1 is SEHNR and CDR2 is FQNEAQ (reference sequence). CDR3 in DNA: TGTGCCAGCAGCTTAAGCGGGGCGGACACTGAAGCTTTCTTT. This translates into CASSLSGADTEAFF.

The V and J genes are TRBV7-8 and TRBJ1-1, with TRBD1 as a possible D gene (5 bases). The CDR3 sequence is 13 residues long. The ends were cut back, 11 bases at V and 1 base at J, with 14 bases in the middle. Per the germline V gene, CDR1 is SGHVS and CDR2 is FQNEAQ. The DNA of the CDR3 is TGTGCCGGGACGGGCCGGGAGAACACTGAAGCTTTCTTT. Its protein is CAGTGRENTEAFF. The variable domain in full, completed from reference TRBV7-8 and TRBJ1-1, reads GAGVSQSPRYKVAKRGQDVALRCDPISGHVSLFWYQQALGQGPEFLTYFQNEAQLDKSGLPSDRFFAERPEGSVSTLKIQRTQQEDSAVYLCAGTGRENTEAFFGQGTRLTVV.

The rearrangement uses TRBV4-3 and TRBJ1-2; TRBD1 agrees at 12 bases. The CDR3 has 16 residues. Germline-derived CDR1 and CDR2 are LGHNA and YSLEER. The V gene end was trimmed by 1 base and the J gene end by 8 bases; junction bases not matched to a gene: 8. CDR3 in DNA: TGCGCCAGCAGCCAAGCCCCGGGACAGGGGGCGGGAGGCTACACCTTC. As protein: CASSQAPGQGAGGYTF.

The J gene is TRBJ1-2, the V gene TRBV21-1. TRBV21-1 is a pseudogene. The CDR3 is 16 amino acids. CDR3 sequence: CASSKMRVGLGYGYTF. CDR3 coding DNA: TGTGCCAGCAGCAAAATGAGGGTCGGACTCGGCTATGGCTACACCTTC.

A remark on this clone: One junction end does not reproduce the germline sequence, and a read error may be involved. The same CDR3 arises from other DNA sequences in this sample as well. The gene calls are TRBV6-2 or TRBV6-3 and TRBJ1-2; possibly TRBD1 for D (5 bases). CDR1 is MNHEY and CDR2 is SVGEGT in the germline V gene. The CDR3 extends over 20 amino acids. CDR3 amino acids: CASSYLRQTVEFEANYGYTF. As DNA, the CDR3 is TGTGCCAGCAGTTACCTCAGACAGACGGTGGAGTTCGAAGCTAACTATGGCTACACCTTT.

The V and J genes are TRBV4-3 and TRBJ2-5, with 12 bases lining up with TRBD2. Germline CDR1 reads LGHNA; CDR2 reads YSLEER. The length of the CDR3 is 18 residues. J lost 4 bases, V lost 0 bases, and 9 bases had no gene match. The CDR3 DNA is TGCGCCAGCAGCCAAGAGCTAGCGGGAGGGCCTGTCCCAGAGACCCAGTACTTC. It is translated as CASSQELAGGPVPETQYF.

The chain joins TRBV24-1 to TRBJ2-3; maybe TRBD2 (6 bases). CDR3 length: 15 amino acids. V was pared by 0 bases and J by 2 bases, with 8 bases between. Germline V lookup: CDR1 KGHDR, CDR2 SFDVKD. Here the CDR3 DNA reads TGTGCCACCAGTGATTTGGGCGGGGACACAGATACGCAGTATTTT. Translated: CATSDLGGDTDTQYF.

Only one count was recorded for this clone. The chain joins TRBV7-2 to TRBJ2-7; TRBD2 matches 11 bases. Looked up from germline, CDR1 is SGHTA and CDR2 is FQGNSA. Unmatched junction bases numbered 5, after V lost 3 bases and J lost 4 bases. The CDR3 extends over 15 amino acids. This CDR3 reads CASSFRLAGRYEQYF. In DNA form, the CDR3 reads TGTGCCAGCAGCTTCCGACTAGCGGGGAGGTACGAGCAGTACTTC.

The genes are TRBV6-5 and TRBJ1-4; D may be TRBD1 (6 bases). V was pared by 8 bases and J by 8 bases, with 21 bases between. Germline lookup yields CDR1 MNHEY and CDR2 SVGAGI. CDR3 length equals 15 residues. CDR3 residues: CASGSRGVGAEKLFF. In DNA, the CDR3 is TGTGCCAGCGGGTCTAGGGGGGTAGGGGCGGAAAAACTGTTTTTT.

V gene TRBV24-1 combines with J gene TRBJ2-1, with no clear D. Trimming pared 1 base from V and 0 bases from J, leaving 9 bases between. The CDR3 consists of 16 residues. CDR1 KGHDR and CDR2 SFDVKD come from the germline V gene. The CDR3 coding sequence is TGTGCCACCAGTGATTTAACCCCTAGCTCCTACAATGAGCAGTTCTTC. Protein sequence: CATSDLTPSSYNEQFF.

This sequence joins TRBV6-1 and TRBJ2-7; D is undetermined. The CDR3 is 13 amino acids. Per the germline V gene, CDR1 is MNHNS and CDR2 is SASEGT. V was shortened by 1 base and J by 8 bases, with 12 bases between the two germline ends. The CDR3 protein is CASSEVVSRQQYF. The DNA of the CDR3 is TGTGCCAGCAGTGAAGTGGTGAGCCGCCAGCAGTACTTC.

V usage is TRBV4-3 and J usage is TRBJ2-7; D not resolved. Germline-derived CDR1 and CDR2 are LGHNA and YSLEER. V dropped 0 bases and J dropped 11 bases, with 14 bases sitting between them. CDR3 size: 13 residues. CDR3: CASSQDLAAGEYF. The CDR3 DNA sequence: TGCGCCAGCAGCCAAGATCTGGCGGCTGGGGAGTACTTC.

A single count supports this clone. The chain is built from TRBV5-8 and TRBJ1-1, with 10 nucleotides matching TRBD1. The CDR3 runs 14 residues. Germline CDR1 is SGHTS and CDR2 is YDEGEE. Unmatched junction bases numbered 4, after V lost 4 bases and J lost 4 bases. The CDR3 protein is CASSGDRGGTEAFF. The CDR3 nucleotides read TGTGCCAGCAGCGGGGACAGGGGCGGCACTGAAGCTTTCTTT.

CDR3 residues: CASGTYEQYF. DNA for the CDR3: TGTGCCTCAGGGACTTACGAGCAGTACTTC. The chain combines TRBV19 with TRBJ2-7; weak D call: TRBD2 (6 bases). The germline V and J ends were trimmed by 11 bases and 4 bases, with 9 bases remaining between them. Germline V CDR1 and CDR2: LNHDA, SQIVND (reference sequence). This CDR3 has 10 residues.

As DNA, the CDR3 is TGTGCCAGCAGCGGAAAGACTAGCGCTGAGACCCAGTACTTC. Translated: CASSGKTSAETQYF. The chain is built from TRBV7-9 and TRBJ2-5; 8 positions match TRBD2. The V gene end was trimmed by 5 bases and the J gene end by 5 bases; junction bases not matched to a gene: 7. This CDR3 contains 14 residues. CDR1 and CDR2 from the germline V gene are SEHNR and FQNEAQ (reference sequence).